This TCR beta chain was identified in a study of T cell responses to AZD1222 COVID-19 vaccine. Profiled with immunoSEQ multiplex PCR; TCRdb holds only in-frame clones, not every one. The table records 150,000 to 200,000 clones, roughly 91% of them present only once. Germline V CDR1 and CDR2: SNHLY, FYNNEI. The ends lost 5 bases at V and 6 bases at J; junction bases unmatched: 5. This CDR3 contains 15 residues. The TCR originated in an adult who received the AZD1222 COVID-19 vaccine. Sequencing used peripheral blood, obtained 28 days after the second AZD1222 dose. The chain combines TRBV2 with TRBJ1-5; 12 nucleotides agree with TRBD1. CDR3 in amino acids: CASSQGQGAFQPQHF. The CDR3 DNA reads TGTGCCAGCAGTCAGGGACAGGGGGCTTTTCAGCCCCAGCATTTT.